This entry features one TCR beta chain sequence. The antigen remains unidentified. A single base separates this from a much larger clone, so it may be a read error. This entry belongs to a study of metastatic and nonmetastatic thyroid tumors. As for the study in general: The comparison covered peripheral blood and tumor or nodule tissue in malignant and benign thyroid patients.

Study-wide points: Within blood and tumor, benign nodules reportedly had significantly lower TCR beta diversity than malignant thyroid tumors did.

No patient received treatment before thyroid surgery. Original handling: Clinicopathological groups differed in CDR3, with these differences serving to build a distant-metastasis classifier for papillary thyroid cancer. TCRdb called clones again from the PCR reads with MiXCR. These V and J calls derive from TCRdb rather than the authors' analysis. The sample shows fewer than 35,000 clones, approximately 29% of them seen only once. Sample: blood. This clonotype was obtained from a female donor with papillary thyroid cancer or a benign thyroid nodule (not recorded which). Some clones in this sample may be carry-over from other donors' samples.

Written as DNA, the CDR3 is TGTGCCAGCAGCTTAAAGAGCTGGCGGTACCAAGAGACCCAGTACTTC. Its protein product is CASSLKSWRYQETQYF. This chain joins TRBV7-9 and TRBJ2-5; unclear D gene. Looked up from germline, CDR1 is SEHNR and CDR2 is FQNEAQ (reference sequence). The CDR3 totals 16 residues. Trimming removed 2 bases from V and 0 bases from J, with 13 bases in between.